Listed below are T cell receptor beta chains from one sample, sequenced in a study of blood T cell repertoires in COVID-19. TCRdb's copy holds only in-frame clones and misses some; the assay was immunoSEQ multiplex PCR. The sample lists around 250,000 clones, 91% occurring once. Sequencing was carried out using PBMCs or T cells enriched from blood (not recorded which). These receptors were obtained from a human donor in a cohort exposed to, infected with or recovered from COVID-19 (not recorded which). The donor label of this sample is uncertain. CDR3s include the opening cysteine and the closing phenylalanine or tryptophan. D genes are given only for firm matches. Clone size is stated in some rows and not others, as once, few, many or a class when expanded.

clone_size j_call d_call v_call cdr3_nt cdr3_aa
- TRBJ2-1 - TRBV24-1 TGTGCCACCAGTGATTTAACCCCCCTGGAGAATTACAATGAGCAGTTCTTC CATSDLTPLENYNEQFF
- TRBJ2-7 - TRBV12-3/TRBV12-4 TGTGCCAGCTCCTTTACGACAGTAGGCGAGCAGTACTTC CASSFTTVGEQYF
- TRBJ2-3 - TRBV15 TGTGCCACCAGCAGAGATACGGGGGGCCAGAGCACAGATACGCAGTATTTT CATSRDTGGQSTDTQYF
- TRBJ1-6 TRBD1 TRBV11-2 TGTGCCAGCAGCTGGGACAGATATTCACCCCTCCACTTT CASSWDRYSPLHF
- TRBJ2-7 TRBD2 TRBV30 TGTGCCTGGAGTCAGTGGGGGGGCGAGCAGTACTTC CAWSQWGGEQYF
- TRBJ1-4 - TRBV13 TGTGCCAGCTCGACAAGGGGAACAACTAATGAAAAACTGTTTTTT CASSTRGTTNEKLFF
- TRBJ1-4 TRBD1 TRBV7-9 TGTGCCAGCAGCCAAAGACCCCCGGGACAGCGGAATGAAAAACTGTTTTTT CASSQRPPGQRNEKLFF
- TRBJ2-2 - TRBV29-1 TGCAGCGTCGCGGACAGTCGGAAGAACACCGGGGAGCTGTTTTTT CSVADSRKNTGELFF
few TRBJ1-2 TRBD1 TRBV6-5 TGTGCCAGCAGTTACTCTAGGGGGCTGAACTATGGCTACACCTTC CASSYSRGLNYGYTF
- TRBJ2-1 TRBD2 TRBV15 TGTGCCACTCTCGGCGGGGGTCCTTCTGAGCAGTTCTTC CATLGGGPSEQFF
- TRBJ2-2 - TRBV5-5 TGTGCCAGCAGTCGAACAGGGTCGACCGGGGAGCTGTTTTTT CASSRTGSTGELFF
- TRBJ1-3 - TRBV30 TGTGCCGGCGGGACCGGACTCCGAAACACCATATATTTT CAGGTGLRNTIYF
- TRBJ1-2 - TRBV27 TGTGCCAGCAGTTTAAGGGGGTCGGGCTATGGCTACACCTTC CASSLRGSGYGYTF
- TRBJ1-2 TRBD1 TRBV19 TGTGCCAGTAGTATCACCCCTAACAGGGGGGGGTATGGCTACACCTTC CASSITPNRGGYGYTF
- TRBJ2-3 TRBD2 TRBV19 TGTGCCAGTAGTCTCGGGCTAGCGGGAGATACGCAGTATTTT CASSLGLAGDTQYF
- TRBJ2-1 - TRBV6-2/TRBV6-3 TGTGCCAGCAGTTACTTGAGGGAGCAGTTCTTC CASSYLREQFF
- TRBJ2-7 TRBD1 TRBV2 TGTGCCAGCAGGGGTCTGGGGACAGGGATACACGAGCAGTACTTC CASRGLGTGIHEQYF
few TRBJ1-1 TRBD1 TRBV12-5 TGTGCTAGTGGTTTGGGACAGGGGAACACTGAAGCTTTCTTT CASGLGQGNTEAFF
- TRBJ1-5 - TRBV4-1 TGCGCCAGCAGCCAAGGGCTCCTCGGCAATCAGCCCCAGCATTTT CASSQGLLGNQPQHF
few TRBJ1-1 - TRBV6-2/TRBV6-3 TGTGCCAGCAGTTACTCGGGCGTGGGGAACACTGAAGCTTTCTTT CASSYSGVGNTEAFF
- TRBJ1-1 - TRBV4-1 TGCGCCAGCAGCCAGTCCGCCAACTGGGGCGTAAACACTGAAGCTTTCTTT CASSQSANWGVNTEAFF
once TRBJ1-6 - TRBV6-5 TGTGCCAGCAGTTACTCGATCCGAGACTCGCCCCTCCACTTT CASSYSIRDSPLHF
- TRBJ1-6 TRBD1 TRBV27 TGTGCCAGCAGCCTAACCTGGGACAGGGGTTCACCCCTCCACTTT CASSLTWDRGSPLHF
- TRBJ2-4 - TRBV15 TGTGCCACCAGAAGACACCCCGGGATTGAGAGGCCTAAGCTCCTAGCCAAAAACATTCAGTACTTC CATRRHPGIERPKLLAKNIQYF
once TRBJ1-5 - TRBV3-1/TRBV3-2 TGTGCCAGCAGCCAAAACAGGGTTAGCAATCAGCCCCAGCATTTT CASSQNRVSNQPQHF
- TRBJ1-4 TRBD1 TRBV4-1 TGCGCCAGCAGCCGCACCGGGACAGGGGGTGAAAAACTGTTTTTT CASSRTGTGGEKLFF
once TRBJ1-6 - TRBV6-5 TGTGCCAGCAGTCCAGGTCCCGATAATTCACCCCTCCACTTT CASSPGPDNSPLHF
once TRBJ1-2 - TRBV18 TGTGCCAGCTCACCACCTCAGGGGATGGAGGGCTACACCTTC CASSPPQGMEGYTF
- TRBJ1-2 TRBD1 TRBV7-2 TGTGCCAGCAGCGGGGACAGGTTCTATGGCTACACCTTC CASSGDRFYGYTF
- TRBJ1-5 TRBD1 TRBV7-8 TGTGCCAGCAGCCCCCGGACAGGGAACAATCAGCCCCAGCATTTT CASSPRTGNNQPQHF
- TRBJ2-3 - TRBV4-3 TGCGCCAGCAGCCGCGACTGGAAGGATACGCAGTATTTT CASSRDWKDTQYF